This T cell receptor (beta chain) was identified in a study of regulatory T cells in long-lasting Graves disease. This clonotype was seen only a few times. In building TCR beta libraries, iRepertoire HTBI primers were used together with Arm-PCR of CDR3 regions. TCRdb reprocessed the multiplex PCR reads with MiXCR, giving one entry per CDR3 protein. The data hold 500,000 to 700,000 distinct CDR3 sequences, with roughly 16% observed a single time. Described time point: newly diagnosed GD, antithyroid drugs for less than 3 months. After RNA was extracted from PBMCs, the TCR library was made from it. These same records also appear under a second study, on T cells in Graves' hyperthyroidism and ophthalmopathy.

The specimen comprised peripheral blood mononuclear cells (PBMCs), sampled at new diagnosis, from a patient treated with antithyroid drugs. The TCR sequence derives from a woman in her twenties or thirties with Graves disease.

This chain's CDR3 is CASSFGSGQGWNIQYF. Here the CDR3 DNA reads TGTGCCAGCAGCTTCGGGTCAGGACAGGGATGGAACATTCAGTACTTC. The chain joins TRBV11-1 to TRBJ2-4, with 8 bases lining up with TRBD1. This CDR3 is 16 amino acids long. V shed 3 bases, J shed 7 bases, and the junction held 11 bases outside the gene matches. Germline assignment: CDR1 SGHAT and CDR2 FQDESV (reference sequence). The full variable domain, rest sourced from reference TRBV11-1 and TRBJ2-4, is EAEVAQSPRYKITEKSQAVAFWCDPISGHATLYWYRQILGQGPELLVQFQDESVVDDSQLPKDRFSAERLKGVDSTLKIQPAELGDSAMYLCASSFGSGQGWNIQYFGAGTRLSVL.